The T cell receptor (beta chain) under discussion was sequenced for a study of metastatic and nonmetastatic thyroid tumors. Study as a whole: A comparison of repertoires was made across blood and tumor or nodule tissue from malignant and benign thyroid patients.

The study, taken as a whole, reports: According to reports, the diversity of TCR beta was significantly higher in malignant thyroid tumors than in benign nodules, and this held in both blood and tumor samples.

Trimming took 4 bases from V and 3 from J, leaving 19 bases between them. Germline values: CDR1 SGHVS, CDR2 FNYEAQ. The CDR3 has 16 residues. Turning to this clone: Its antigen is not identified.

Patients were all untreated before their thyroid surgery. Study processing details: Clinicopathological groups of papillary thyroid cancer showed CDR3 differences that were used to build a distant-metastasis classifier. TCRdb reprocessed the PCR reads via MiXCR. The V and J calls come from TCRdb's annotation, not from the publication. The table includes roughly 20,000 clones, about a third detected once. Input material: tumor tissue. The TCR sequence derives from a female donor with papillary thyroid cancer or a benign thyroid nodule (not recorded which). Some clones in this sample may be carry-over from other donors' samples. The chain combines TRBV7-6 with TRBJ2-7, with D possibly matching TRBD1 (6 bases). The CDR3 DNA follows: TGTGCCAGCAGCTCACCCCCCGGGACAAGGGACTACGAGCAGTACTTC. Translated, it gives CASSSPPGTRDYEQYF.